A selection of T cell receptor beta chains follows, all from one sample in a study of a mutant IDH1 vaccine in newly diagnosed glioma. Antigens for these TCRs are unknown. TCRdb's copy holds only in-frame clones and misses some; the assay was immunoSEQ multiplex PCR. This sample has tens of thousands of clones, with roughly 87% found just once. This specimen was PBMCs, taken from a glioma patient whose treatment included an IDH1 peptide vaccine. These receptors came from a woman in her forties or fifties with glioma. Both conserved end residues are part of each CDR3. Fields, in order: V gene, clone size, J gene, D gene, CDR3 DNA, CDR3 protein. D genes are given only for firm matches. A row's size may be missing; if present it is once, few, many or a size class.

V: TRBV6-5
size: -
J: TRBJ2-7
D: TRBD1
DNA: TGTGCCAGCAGTTATTCCCGGGACAGGCGCTACGAGCAGTACTTC
CDR3: CASSYSRDRRYEQYF

V: TRBV11-2
size: -
J: TRBJ1-1
D: TRBD1
DNA: TGTGCCAGCAGCTCAGCCCGGACAGGGGGGACTGAAGCTTTCTTT
CDR3: CASSSARTGGTEAFF

V: TRBV13
size: -
J: TRBJ2-5
D: TRBD2
DNA: TGTGCCAGCAGCCTATGGACTAGCGGGGGACCGGGTGAGACCCAGTACTTC
CDR3: CASSLWTSGGPGETQYF

V: TRBV9
size: -
J: TRBJ2-7
D: -
DNA: TGTGCCAGCAGCGTAGATAGCGGCGACCCCTACGAGCAGTACTTC
CDR3: CASSVDSGDPYEQYF

V: TRBV6-1
size: -
J: TRBJ1-1
D: -
DNA: TGTGCCAGCACTGTCTGGGTTTTGAACACTGAAGCTTTCTTT
CDR3: CASTVWVLNTEAFF

V: TRBV11-3
size: once
J: TRBJ1-2
D: -
DNA: TGTGCCAGCAGCCTCCGGGAGAATTATGGCTACACCTTC
CDR3: CASSLRENYGYTF

V: TRBV27
size: -
J: TRBJ1-5
D: -
DNA: TGTGCCAGCAGCCCTCGGACTCGAGAGCCCCAGCATTTT
CDR3: CASSPRTREPQHF

V: TRBV4-1
size: -
J: TRBJ1-2
D: -
DNA: TGCGCCAGCAGCGATACAAGTGGGATCTCTAACTATGGCTACACCTTC
CDR3: CASSDTSGISNYGYTF

V: TRBV6-5
size: once
J: TRBJ2-7
D: TRBD1
DNA: TGTGCCAGCAGTTACGGGGGGACAGGCGTTTACGAGCAGTACTTC
CDR3: CASSYGGTGVYEQYF

V: TRBV5-1
size: -
J: TRBJ2-7
D: -
DNA: TGCGCCAGCAGCTTGGCCGGGGGTATGAACGAGCAGTACTTC
CDR3: CASSLAGGMNEQYF

V: TRBV9
size: -
J: TRBJ2-3
D: -
DNA: TGTGCCAGCAGCGTAGCCCCCGGCACAGATACGCAGTATTTT
CDR3: CASSVAPGTDTQYF

V: TRBV9
size: -
J: TRBJ1-5
D: -
DNA: TGTGCCAGCAGCGTAGGGACAGAGTCTAATCAGCCCCAGCATTTT
CDR3: CASSVGTESNQPQHF

V: TRBV27
size: -
J: TRBJ2-7
D: -
DNA: TGTGCCAGCAGTTTAACAGGGAGTTACGAGCAGTACTTC
CDR3: CASSLTGSYEQYF

V: TRBV9
size: -
J: TRBJ1-2
D: -
DNA: TGTGCCAGCAGCGTAGGGCTGATTAACTATGGCTACACCTTC
CDR3: CASSVGLINYGYTF

V: TRBV7-9
size: -
J: TRBJ2-2
D: -
DNA: TGTGCCAGCAGACCGAGGTTGAGGACCGGGACAAGGAACACCGGGGAGCTGTTTTTT
CDR3: CASRPRLRTGTRNTGELFF